Listed here are 20 T cell receptor beta chains from one sample, sequenced in a study of Ad26.COV2.S vaccination and SARS-CoV-2 variants. As for treatment: roughly 19 received Ad26.COV2.S at low or high dose, single or two shots; several received placebo; per-sample allocation not given. The study sampled participants on day 63 after the first vaccine or placebo injection. Profiling relied on immunoSEQ multiplex PCR, and the TCRdb table lists in-frame clones only, not all of them. The data hold just under 250,000 clones, with approximately 87% observed a single time. The sample here was peripheral blood, taken in a trial of Ad26.COV2.S vaccine versus placebo. The receptors were gathered from a person between 18 and 65 years old who received the Ad26.COV2.S COVID-19 vaccine or a placebo.

The gene calls are TRBV5-4 and TRBJ2-7; 10 nucleotides align to TRBD1. This CDR3 is built from 16 residues. Germline CDR1 is SGHNT and CDR2 is YYREEE (reference sequence). V lost 4 bases and J lost 3; bases outside the gene matches: 10. CDR3 sequence: CASSPGGQGNYYEQYF. Written as DNA, the CDR3 is TGTGCCAGCAGCCCGGGGGGACAGGGGAACTACTACGAGCAGTACTTC.

CDR3 sequence reads: CASMDPRGGLGYNEQFF. In DNA form, the CDR3 reads TGTGCCAGTATGGACCCGCGGGGGGGCCTGGGTTACAATGAGCAGTTCTTC. The gene calls are TRBV19 and TRBJ2-1; 9 bases are shared with TRBD2. After removal of 7 bases from V and 4 bases from J, the junction contained 14 bases not matched to a gene. The CDR3 totals 17 residues. CDR1 is LNHDA, CDR2 SQIVND, per germline (reference sequence). Filled out from reference TRBV19 and TRBJ2-1, the complete variable domain reads DGGITQSPKYLFRKEGQNVTLSCEQNLNHDAMYWYRQDPGQGLRLIYYSQIVNDFQKGDIAEGYSVSREKKESFPLTVTSAQKNPTAFYLCASMDPRGGLGYNEQFFGPGTRLTVL.

The gene calls are TRBV27 and TRBJ2-7, with 7 bases that match TRBD2. Unmatched junction bases numbered 10, after V lost 3 bases and J lost 5 bases. CDR3 size: 15 residues. The germline V gene has CDR1 MNHEY and CDR2 SMNVEV (reference sequence). As DNA, the CDR3 is TGTGCCAGCAGTTTCACGGGGTTGGGAGGGGACGAGCAGTACTTC. It encodes CASSFTGLGGDEQYF.

This chain joins TRBV30 and TRBJ2-2; D call uncertain. The CDR3 runs 12 residues. Trimming took 5 bases from V and 5 from J, leaving 9 bases between them. Germline V gene lookup returns CDR1 GTSNPN and CDR2 SVGIG (reference sequence). CDR3 nucleotide sequence: TGTGCCTGGTTAGGCGAAACCGGGGAGCTGTTTTTT. Its translation: CAWLGETGELFF.

The chain carries TRBV27 and TRBJ2-3, with unresolved D. Germline V gene lookup returns CDR1 MNHEY and CDR2 SMNVEV (reference sequence). Trimming took off 3 bases at V and 0 bases at J, with 10 bases between the two ends. The CDR3 contains 15 residues. The CDR3, as DNA: TGTGCCAGCAGTTTCTGGGTGTCTAGCACAGATACGCAGTATTTT. This codes for CASSFWVSSTDTQYF.

The chain combines TRBV24-1 with TRBJ1-2, with 8 nucleotides matching TRBD1. This CDR3 is built from 14 residues. Germline V CDR1 and CDR2: KGHDR, SFDVKD. The V segment lost 4 bases and the J segment 6 bases; nucleotides outside the gene matches: 6. The CDR3: CATSEGQGADGYTF. CDR3 in DNA: TGTGCCACCAGTGAGGGCCAGGGGGCGGATGGCTACACCTTC.

The chain carries TRBV3-1 (or the pseudogene TRBV3-2) and TRBJ2-6; D uncertain. V lost 2 bases to trimming and J lost 2 bases, with 7 bases between them. CDR3 length equals 15 residues. The germline gives CDR1 LGHDT, CDR2 YNNKEL (reference sequence). CDR3 nucleotides: TGTGCCAGCAGCCAACAAACACCTGGGGCCAACGTCCTGACTTTC. Translated, it gives CASSQQTPGANVLTF.

This sequence joins TRBV5-4 and TRBJ1-3; 9 bases are a match to TRBD1. The CDR3 is 16 amino acids. With 5 bases clipped from V and 0 bases from J, the junction kept 6 bases outside the gene matches. The germline CDR1 and CDR2 sequences are SGHNT and YYREEE (reference sequence). Written as DNA, the CDR3 is TGTGCCAGCAGTCGAGAGACAGGGGGCTCTGGAAACACCATATATTTT. The encoded protein is CASSRETGGSGNTIYF. Using reference TRBV5-4 and TRBJ1-3 for the parts outside the CDR3, the full variable domain is ETGVTQSPTHLIKTRGQQVTLRCSSQSGHNTVSWYQQALGQGPQFIFQYYREEENGRGNFPPRFSGLQFPNYSSELNVNALELDDSALYLCASSRETGGSGNTIYFGEGSWLTVV.

The V and J genes are TRBV15 and TRBJ1-6, with D uncertain. Germline assignment: CDR1 LNHNV and CDR2 YYDKDF (reference sequence). CDR3 size: 16 residues. V lost 3 bases, J lost 0 bases, and 9 bases lay in between. CDR3: CATSSTGSSYNSPLHF. The CDR3 DNA reads TGTGCCACCAGCAGTACGGGGAGCTCCTATAATTCACCCCTCCACTTT.

This rearrangement joins TRBV27 to TRBJ1-5, with D uncertain. There are 14 residues in the CDR3. Germline V lookup: CDR1 MNHEY, CDR2 SMNVEV (reference sequence). The germline V and J ends were trimmed by 1 base and 6 bases, with 10 bases remaining between them. The CDR3 is CASSLYPFGQPQHF. CDR3 in DNA: TGTGCCAGCAGTTTATATCCTTTCGGTCAGCCCCAGCATTTT.

The rearrangement uses TRBV5-6 and TRBJ2-5, with 12 bases fitting TRBD2. Germline trimming cut 4 bases from V and 5 bases from J; bases unmatched to any gene: 9. Germline V CDR1 and CDR2: SGHDT, YYEEEE. This CDR3 spans 16 amino acids. Here the CDR3 DNA reads TGTGCCAGCAGCGGTGCCCTAGCGGGGGGGCGGGAGACCCAGTACTTC. Translated, it gives CASSGALAGGRETQYF. Based on the CDR3 plus reference TRBV5-6 and TRBJ2-5, the full variable domain is DAGVTQSPTHLIKTRGQQVTLRCSPKSGHDTVSWYQQALGQGPQFIFQYYEEEERQRGNFPDRFSGHQFPNYSSELNVNALLLGDSALYLCASSGALAGGRETQYFGPGTRLLVL.

This clone has more than one count but fewer than ten. The chain's CDR3 is CASSLGDRTEQPQHF. In DNA, the CDR3 is TGTGCCAGCAGCCTAGGGGACAGGACGGAGCAGCCCCAGCATTTT. V and J are TRBV28 and TRBJ1-5; the match to TRBD1 covers 8 bases. CDR3 length: 15 amino acids. Germline trimming cut 6 bases from V and 7 bases from J; bases unmatched to any gene: 11. CDR1 is MDHEN, CDR2 SYDVKM, per germline.

The chain carries TRBV18 and TRBJ1-1; TRBD1 might be the D (6 bases). CDR1 KGHSH and CDR2 LQKENI come from the germline V gene. The length of the CDR3 is 14 residues. Trimming pared 0 bases from V and 8 bases from J, leaving 13 bases between. The CDR3 sequence is CASSPPGRGAEAFF. The CDR3 bases are TGTGCCAGCTCACCACCCGGGCGGGGGGCGGAAGCTTTCTTT.

The rearrangement links TRBV14 to TRBJ2-3, with TRBD2 as a possible D gene (7 bases). Germline V lookup: CDR1 SGHDN, CDR2 FVKESK. V shed 4 bases and J shed 4 bases, with 18 bases lying between them. This CDR3 contains 16 residues. The CDR3 DNA is TGTGCCAGCAGCCCTCCTCTCGGGGGGCGCGCAGATACGCAGTATTTT. This codes for CASSPPLGGRADTQYF.

The chain uses TRBV29-1 and TRBJ2-7, with TRBD1 as a possible D gene (8 bases). V was shortened by 3 bases and J by 12 bases, with 15 bases between the two germline ends. Germline CDR1 reads SQVTM; CDR2 reads ANQGSEA. The CDR3 is made up of 11 amino acids. CDR3 residues: CSVETGEGPYF. The CDR3 coding sequence is TGCAGCGTTGAGACAGGGGAGGGCCCGTACTTC.

The genes are TRBV5-1 and TRBJ2-5; D perhaps matches TRBD2 (5 bases). Germline V gene sequence: CDR1 SGHRS, CDR2 YFSETQ. The CDR3 totals 17 residues. V lost 4 bases and J 5 bases, leaving 24 bases between the germline ends. The CDR3 sequence is CASSPFSPGNMDETQYF. The CDR3 region has the DNA TGCGCCAGCAGCCCCTTCAGCCCCGGGAACATGGACGAGACCCAGTACTTC. The whole variable domain, remainder taken from reference TRBV5-1 and TRBJ2-5, is KAGVTQTPRYLIKTRGQQVTLSCSPISGHRSVSWYQQTPGQGLQFLFEYFSETQRNKGNFPGRFSGRQFSNSRSEMNVSTLELGDSALYLCASSPFSPGNMDETQYFGPGTRLLVL.

The V gene is TRBV6-5, the J gene TRBJ2-4; D is ambiguous. V lost 1 base and J lost 5, with 12 bases in between. The CDR3 sequence is 15 residues long. Germline V CDR1 and CDR2: MNHEY, SVGAGI. CDR3 nucleotides: TGTGCCAGCAGTTACTTGGGGTCAGGAGAAAACATTCAGTACTTC. Translated, it gives CASSYLGSGENIQYF.

The chain uses TRBV19 and TRBJ1-2; no clear D gene. Germline loops: CDR1 LNHDA, CDR2 SQIVND (reference sequence). V was trimmed by 3 bases and J by 2 bases, leaving 16 bases between them. The CDR3 has 16 residues. DNA for the CDR3: TGTGCCAGTAGTATGTTGGTCCCCGCTGACAACTATGGCTACACCTTC. This codes for CASSMLVPADNYGYTF. The whole variable domain, remainder taken from reference TRBV19 and TRBJ1-2, is DGGITQSPKYLFRKEGQNVTLSCEQNLNHDAMYWYRQDPGQGLRLIYYSQIVNDFQKGDIAEGYSVSREKKESFPLTVTSAQKNPTAFYLCASSMLVPADNYGYTFGSGTRLTVV.

Notes on this clone: Within the sample, other DNA sequences also encode this same CDR3. The V and J genes are TRBV5-4 and TRBJ2-7; no clear D gene. Trimming cost V 0 bases and J 5 bases, with 6 bases left between them. The CDR3 totals 12 residues. Germline values: CDR1 SGHNT, CDR2 YYREEE (reference sequence). CDR3 sequence reads: CASSLEAHEQYF. The CDR3 region has the DNA TGTGCCAGCAGCTTGGAAGCCCACGAGCAGTACTTC. Variable domain in full (rest from reference TRBV5-4 and TRBJ2-7): ETGVTQSPTHLIKTRGQQVTLRCSSQSGHNTVSWYQQALGQGPQFIFQYYREEENGRGNFPPRFSGLQFPNYSSELNVNALELDDSALYLCASSLEAHEQYFGPGTRLTVT.

J is TRBJ2-7 and V is TRBV19; either TRBD1 or TRBD2 may supply D (5 bases each). Germline CDR1 LNHDA, CDR2 SQIVND (reference sequence). The CDR3 totals 14 residues. The V and J ends lost 3 bases and 1 base respectively, with 10 bases between them. The DNA for the CDR3 is TGTGCCAGTAGTATCCGGGGCCCATCCTACGAGCAGTACTTC. Translation gives CASSIRGPSYEQYF. The full variable domain, in which reference TRBV19 and TRBJ2-7 provide the parts outside the CDR3, is DGGITQSPKYLFRKEGQNVTLSCEQNLNHDAMYWYRQDPGQGLRLIYYSQIVNDFQKGDIAEGYSVSREKKESFPLTVTSAQKNPTAFYLCASSIRGPSYEQYFGPGTRLTVT.